The subject of this entry is one TCR beta chain. Antigen unknown. These data originate in a study of T-cell reconstitution after alpha-beta-depleted transplantation in children. The CDR3 is 17 amino acids. CDR1 is SEHNR and CDR2 is FQNEAQ in the germline V gene (reference sequence). V dropped 1 base and J dropped 6 bases, with 19 bases sitting between them. Whole-study results and caveats: At around two months after transplant, the alpha-beta T cells were reportedly derived from several hundred expanded clones that came from non-depleted graft cells. Surviving thymic progenitors and recipient T cells were the source of high TCRbeta diversity at day 60 in some patients.

It was with unique molecular identifiers that the TCRbeta library was prepared. Each CDR3 protein is one row after TCRdb ran MiXCR on the PCR reads. This repertoire shows about 460,000 distinct CDR3 sequences, over 9.5% found once; its top ten account for 14%. The material sequenced was PBMCs, mostly from graft donor cells, taken 180 days after TCRalphabeta/CD19-depleted stem cell transplant. This sequence was found in a female patient under 10 years old who had a stem cell transplant for aplastic anemia, so the T cells may come from the graft donor. The chain links TRBV7-9 to TRBJ2-1; D is possibly TRBD1 (6 bases). CDR3 nucleotides: TGTGCCAGCAGCTTAGGCCGCCTTGACAGGCCGCCCAATGAGCAGTTCTTC. This translates into CASSLGRLDRPPNEQFF.